A single count supports the clone carrying this T cell receptor beta chain. Assay used: immunoSEQ multiplex PCR; TCRdb lists only in-frame clones, some missing. The sample lists about 67,000 clones, about 89% seen once, with about 0.31% in the top ten. The germline gives CDR1 LNHDA, CDR2 SQIVND (reference sequence). The CDR3 spans 14 residues. Trimming cost V 2 bases and J 7 bases, with 12 bases left between them. The data were taken from a study of OX40 agonist ivuxolimab in advanced cancers. The material was CD4+ or CD8+ T cells sorted from blood, obtained in a trial of the OX40 agonist ivuxolimab. This receptor was taken from an adult with an advanced solid tumor such as melanoma, head and neck, liver or kidney cancer. The chain joins TRBV19 to TRBJ1-5, with TRBD1 as a possible D gene (5 bases). Here the CDR3 DNA reads TGTGCCAGTAGTATACTGCAGGGCGGGCAGCCCCAGCATTTT. It translates to CASSILQGGQPQHF.